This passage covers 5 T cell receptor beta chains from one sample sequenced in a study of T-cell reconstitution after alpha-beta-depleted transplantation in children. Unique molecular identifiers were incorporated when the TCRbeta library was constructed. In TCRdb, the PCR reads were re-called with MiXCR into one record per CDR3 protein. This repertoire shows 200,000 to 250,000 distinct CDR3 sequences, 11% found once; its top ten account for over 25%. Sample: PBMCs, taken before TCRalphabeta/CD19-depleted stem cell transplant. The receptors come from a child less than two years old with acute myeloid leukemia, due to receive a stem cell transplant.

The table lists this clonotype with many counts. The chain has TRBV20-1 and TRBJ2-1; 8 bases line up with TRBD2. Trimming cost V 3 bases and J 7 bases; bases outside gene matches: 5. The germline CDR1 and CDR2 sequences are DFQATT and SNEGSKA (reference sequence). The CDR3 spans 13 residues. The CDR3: CSASGRAVNEQFF. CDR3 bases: TGCAGTGCTAGCGGGAGGGCCGTAAATGAGCAGTTCTTC.

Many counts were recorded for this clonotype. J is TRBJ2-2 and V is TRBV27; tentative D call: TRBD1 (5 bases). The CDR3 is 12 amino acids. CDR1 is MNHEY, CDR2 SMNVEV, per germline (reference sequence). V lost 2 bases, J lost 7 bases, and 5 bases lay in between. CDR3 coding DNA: TGTGCCAGCAGTTTAAGGGGCGGGGAGCTGTTTTTT. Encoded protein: CASSLRGGELFF.

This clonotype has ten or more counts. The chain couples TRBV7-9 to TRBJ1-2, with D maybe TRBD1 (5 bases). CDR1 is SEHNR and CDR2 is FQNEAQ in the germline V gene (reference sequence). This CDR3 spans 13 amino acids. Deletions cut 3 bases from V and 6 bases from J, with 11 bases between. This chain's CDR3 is CASSFEQGHGYTF. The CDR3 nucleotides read TGTGCCAGCAGCTTTGAGCAGGGCCATGGCTACACCTTC.

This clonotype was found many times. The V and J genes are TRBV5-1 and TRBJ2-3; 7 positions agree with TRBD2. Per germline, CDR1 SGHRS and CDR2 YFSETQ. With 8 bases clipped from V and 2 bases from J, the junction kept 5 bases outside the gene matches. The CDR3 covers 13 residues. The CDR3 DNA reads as TGCGCCAGTTTGGGAGGGGTCACAGATACGCAGTATTTT. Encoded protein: CASLGGVTDTQYF.

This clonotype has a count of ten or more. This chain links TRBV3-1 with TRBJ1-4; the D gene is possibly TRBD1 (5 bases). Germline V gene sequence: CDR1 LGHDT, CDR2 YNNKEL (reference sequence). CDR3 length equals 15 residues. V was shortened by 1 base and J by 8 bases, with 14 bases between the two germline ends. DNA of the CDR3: TGTGCCAGCAGCCAAGGTCCGGGGACCAACGAAAAACTGTTTTTT. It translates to CASSQGPGTNEKLFF.